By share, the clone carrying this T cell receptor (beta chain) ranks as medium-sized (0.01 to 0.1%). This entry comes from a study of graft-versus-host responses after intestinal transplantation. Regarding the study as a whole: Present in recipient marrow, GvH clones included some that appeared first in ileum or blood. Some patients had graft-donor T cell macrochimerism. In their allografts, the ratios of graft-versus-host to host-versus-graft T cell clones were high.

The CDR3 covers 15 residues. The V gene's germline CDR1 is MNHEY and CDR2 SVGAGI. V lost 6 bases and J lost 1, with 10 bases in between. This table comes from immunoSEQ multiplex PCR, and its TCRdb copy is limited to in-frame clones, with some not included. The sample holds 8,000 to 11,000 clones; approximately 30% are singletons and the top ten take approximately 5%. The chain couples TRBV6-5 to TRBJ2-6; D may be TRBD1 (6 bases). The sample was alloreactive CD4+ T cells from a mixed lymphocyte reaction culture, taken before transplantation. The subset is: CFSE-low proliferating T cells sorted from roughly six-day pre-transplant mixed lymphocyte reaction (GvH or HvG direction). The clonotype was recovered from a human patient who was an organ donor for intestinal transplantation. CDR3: CASSRTGSGANVLTF. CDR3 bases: TGTGCCAGCAGCAGAACAGGGTCTGGGGCCAACGTCCTGACTTTC.